The sequence of this T cell receptor (beta chain) was determined in a study of blood T cell repertoires in COVID-19 (dated by TCRdb to between 2020 and 2021). Broadly, across the study: Samples covering the acute and convalescent phases of COVID-19 were provided by collaborators in the United States, Italy and Spain. The prospective study material was composed of cDNA or gDNA derived from T cells, B-cell-depleted T cells, or PBMCs. The dataset comprised deeply sampled blood TCRbeta repertoires from subjects exposed to, actively infected with, or recovered from COVID-19. The repertoires were released in a freely available public database intended as a resource for research on the immune response to SARS-CoV-2. The samples were drawn from two sources: the first 160 participants of the ongoing ImmuneRACE study, and over 1,000 subjects contributed by 6 global collaborators. The sample metadata nearly always contained a de-identified subject ID, COVID-19 status, age in years and sex. Where available, HLA class I and class II types were obtained from metadata supplied by the sample provider rather than from assay-based typing.

Participants in the prospective study were aged about 18 to 89 years, lived in about two dozen United States geographic areas, and enrolled through a virtual design. In the prospective study, cohorts were assigned on the basis of participant-reported clinical history obtained from a screening survey and a study questionnaire. Recovered participants in ImmuneRACE Cohort 3 were defined as having two consecutive negative NP/OP PCR tests, clearance from a healthcare professional, or resolution of symptoms. In the prospective study, mobile phlebotomists collected whole blood, serum and a nasopharyngeal or oropharyngeal swab from each participant. Prospective study participants could optionally give additional blood draws and questionnaires over an approximately 2-month period. Before DNA extraction, prospective study blood samples were shipped either frozen or at room temperature. The immunoSEQ Assay, a bias-controlled multiplex PCR, was used to amplify TCRbeta CDR3 regions from genomic DNA. Per the original workflow: Nucleated cell counts per sample were estimated from amplification of reference gene primers within the assay. To quantify the absolute abundance of each unique TCRbeta CDR3 rearrangement, sequence reads were collapsed and filtered. For each sample, productive Simpson clonality was calculated by taking the square root of Simpson's diversity index across productive rearrangements. TCRdb obtained this table from immuneACCESS and retained in-frame rearrangements with V and J assigned. These tables miss some clones; where compared with another copy, unresolved V genes account for less than half of the shortfall, and the remainder is unexplained. The DNA gave D and trimming, while V, J and clone size come from that table. For this sample there are some 230,000 clones; approximately 82% appear just once. About 15% of the sample is held by the ten biggest clonotypes.

Details on this clone: Its antigen is unknown. No quality values exist for individual bases; no much larger clone is one base distant.

Broader findings and caveats from the paper: Clinical and demographic metadata were provided uncurated, with the amount varying by source and participant.

The germline V gene (reference sequence) supplies CDR1 GTSNPN and CDR2 SVGIG. Taken from cysteine to phenylalanine, the CDR3 has 13 residues. The only DNA kept is the CDR3, 39 bases in frame from the first base. The junction shows trimming of 0 bases on V and 5 bases on J, plus 7 bases between the germline ends. Material for sequencing was PBMCs or T cells enriched from blood (not recorded which). The rearranged segments are TRBV30 and TRBJ1-4; the D gene is not confidently resolved. This receptor was obtained from a man aged 40-55 years who had recovered from COVID-19. The CDR3 protein is CAWSVRMNEKLFF. The DNA sequence is TGTGCCTGGAGTGTGCGGATGAATGAAAAACTGTTTTTT.